What follows are 19 T cell receptor beta chains derived from one specimen sequenced in a study of T-cell memory formation after mild COVID-19. MiXCR was run by TCRdb on the 5' RACE reads, yielding one entry per CDR3 protein. The table includes about 610,000 distinct CDR3 sequences, 17% detected once. The sequencing sample was made of PBMCs or a T cell subset sorted from them (not recorded which). The receptor source for this set is an adult woman who had mild COVID-19 (a few samples of this study predate the infection). Cell type and time point are not known.

This clonotype has just a few counts. This chain links TRBV5-6 with TRBJ1-5, with TRBD1 identical over 10 bases. J lost 5 bases, V lost 5 bases, and 7 bases had no gene match. This CDR3 contains 15 residues. Germline CDR1 SGHDT, CDR2 YYEEEE. CDR3 sequence reads: CASSSTGGRHQPQHF. The CDR3 DNA sequence: TGTGCCAGCAGTTCGACAGGGGGCCGGCATCAGCCCCAGCATTTT.

The genes are TRBV7-2 and TRBJ2-1; TRBD2 might be the D (6 bases). V lost 5 bases and J 4 bases, leaving 12 bases between the germline ends. The CDR3 has 14 residues. CDR1 and CDR2 (germline): SGHTA, FQGNSA. CDR3: CASSRRGGYNEQFF. CDR3 sequence (DNA): TGTGCCAGCAGCCGGAGGGGCGGGTACAATGAGCAGTTCTTC.

This chain links TRBV24-1 with TRBJ1-2, with TRBD1 matching 8 bases. With 2 bases clipped from V and 6 bases from J, the junction kept 7 bases outside the gene matches. The CDR3 extends over 15 amino acids. CDR1 and CDR2 (germline): KGHDR, SFDVKD. The CDR3 DNA is TGTGCCACCAGTGATTATCCCCAGGGGGCCCATGGCTACACCTTC. It codes for CATSDYPQGAHGYTF.

This clonotype was counted a few times. Written as DNA, the CDR3 is TGTGCCTGGAGTTTTGGGCCTGAAGCTTTCTTT. It yields the protein CAWSFGPEAFF. The chain combines TRBV30 with TRBJ1-1; D is undetermined. This CDR3 has 11 amino acids. Germline V gene lookup returns CDR1 GTSNPN and CDR2 SVGIG (reference sequence). Trimming removed 2 bases at V and 6 bases at J, with 7 bases between.

This clonotype has only a few counts. The chain uses TRBV12-3 or TRBV12-4 and TRBJ1-2, with D unresolved. The V end was cut by 6 bases, the J end by 1 base, with 15 bases between. The CDR3 loop spans 15 amino acids. The chain's CDR3 is CASSARPYYNYGYTF. CDR3 nucleotides: TGTGCCAGCAGCGCCCGGCCATATTATAACTATGGCTACACCTTC.

This clonotype came up a few times. V and J are TRBV4-1 and TRBJ1-5, with D unclear. Trimming took off 1 base at V and 5 bases at J, with 12 bases between the two ends. This CDR3 contains 15 residues. Germline V gives CDR1 MGHRA, CDR2 YSYEKL. The CDR3 reads CASSQAGQTYQPQHF. The DNA for the CDR3 is TGCGCCAGCAGCCAAGCAGGTCAGACCTATCAGCCCCAGCATTTT.

This clonotype was seen more than once but under ten times. The rearrangement links TRBV28 to TRBJ1-5, with D unclear. Looked up from germline, CDR1 is MDHEN and CDR2 is SYDVKM. V dropped 6 bases and J dropped 3 bases, with 12 bases sitting between them. CDR3 size: 14 residues. CDR3 in amino acids: CASRAGPNNQPQHF. The DNA for the CDR3 is TGTGCCAGCAGAGCGGGTCCGAACAATCAGCCCCAGCATTTT.

This clonotype was picked up a small number of times. V usage is TRBV9 and J usage is TRBJ2-1; TRBD1 matches at 7 bases. Germline V gene lookup returns CDR1 SGDLS and CDR2 YYNGEE. This CDR3 is 15 amino acids long. J gave up 5 bases and V 4 bases, and 9 bases lay outside the gene matches. The CDR3, as DNA: TGTGCCAGCAGCTTAACGACAGGGATCGACAATGAGCAGTTCTTC. Its translation is CASSLTTGIDNEQFF.

This chain joins TRBV20-1 and TRBJ2-7, with D possibly being TRBD2 (7 bases). The CDR3 runs 14 residues. Germline loops: CDR1 DFQATT, CDR2 SNEGSKA (reference sequence). Trimming pared 1 base from V and 5 bases from J, leaving 15 bases between. CDR3 DNA sequence: TGCAGTGCTAGAGGAGGAGGGGGGGTCGACGAGCAGTACTTC. It specifies CSARGGGGVDEQYF.

The rearrangement uses TRBV6-6 and TRBJ1-5, with 7 bases fitting TRBD1. Germline CDR1 is MNHNY and CDR2 is SVGAGI (reference sequence). The CDR3 consists of 16 residues. Trimming at V came to 4 bases and at J to 4 bases, leaving 10 bases not matched to a gene. The CDR3 reads CASSSPFTGENQPQHF. For the CDR3, the DNA is TGTGCCAGCAGTTCCCCCTTTACAGGGGAAAATCAGCCCCAGCATTTT.

The chain joins TRBV2 to TRBJ2-7; 11 bases match TRBD1. Trimming cost V 1 base and J 4 bases; bases outside gene matches: 6. The CDR3 covers 16 residues. Looked up from germline, CDR1 is SNHLY and CDR2 is FYNNEI. The CDR3: CASSEGPGQGGYEQYF. CDR3 coding DNA: TGTGCCAGCAGTGAAGGCCCGGGACAGGGGGGATACGAGCAGTACTTC.

The table lists this clonotype with many counts. The V call is TRBV7-9, the J call TRBJ2-3; D not certain. This CDR3 contains 12 residues. Germline V gene lookup returns CDR1 SEHNR and CDR2 FQNEAQ (reference sequence). Between the trimmed V and J ends, which lost 3 bases and 2 bases, there was a span of 3 bases. This CDR3 reads CASSFLTDTQYF. Here the CDR3 DNA reads TGTGCCAGCAGCTTCCTCACAGATACGCAGTATTTT.

This clonotype was detected only a few times. CDR3 in amino acids: CSEWDRRYGYTF. As DNA, the CDR3 is TGCAGTGAATGGGACAGGCGTTATGGCTACACCTTC. V usage is TRBV29-1 and J usage is TRBJ1-2, with 8 bases identical to TRBD1. This CDR3 comprises 12 residues. Germline loops: CDR1 SQVTM, CDR2 ANQGSEA.

A word on this clonotype: The germline gene is not matched at one end of the junction; a read error may be the cause. The gene calls are TRBV24-1 and TRBJ2-7; D is undetermined. The CDR3 spans 11 residues. The germline gives CDR1 KGHDR, CDR2 SFDVKD. This chain's CDR3 is CANSDYQKQYF. CDR3 sequence (DNA): TGTGCCAACAGTGATTACCAAAAGCAGTACTTC.

This chain uses TRBV10-3 with TRBJ2-5; D assignment may be TRBD1 or TRBD2 (5 bases each). The CDR3 is 15 amino acids. CDR1 and CDR2 (germline): ENHRY, SYGVKD. V lost 0 bases, J lost 1 base, and 9 bases lay in between. The CDR3: CAISESGTAQETQYF. The CDR3 DNA reads TGTGCCATCAGTGAGTCGGGGACGGCCCAAGAGACCCAGTACTTC.

The CDR3 DNA follows: TGTGCCATCAGTGAGATTGGGCTAGCTGAGACTGGGCAGTACTTC. It translates to CAISEIGLAETGQYF. V usage is TRBV10-3 and J usage is TRBJ2-7; D may be TRBD2 (5 bases). This CDR3 is built from 15 residues. The germline CDR1 and CDR2 sequences are ENHRY and SYGVKD. Trimming shortened V by 2 bases and J by 9 bases, and 20 bases separated the two germline ends.

This chain joins TRBV7-2 and TRBJ2-2; TRBD2 agrees at 12 bases. The germline gives CDR1 SGHTA, CDR2 FQGNSA. The CDR3 runs to 16 residues. The V segment lost 6 bases and the J segment 4 bases; nucleotides outside the gene matches: 6. The CDR3 here is CASSPSGRAVTGELFF. The CDR3 DNA reads TGTGCCAGCAGTCCTAGCGGGAGGGCGGTCACCGGGGAGCTGTTTTTT.

This clonotype occurred many times. A junction end diverges from the germline sequence, so it may reflect a read error. The rearrangement joins TRBV12-3 or TRBV12-4 to TRBJ2-7, with a tentative D call TRBD2 (6 bases). The CDR3 loop spans 13 amino acids. CDR3 coding DNA: TGCGCCAGCAGCTTGGAGGGGATCTACGAGCAGTACTTC. This sequence encodes CASSLEGIYEQYF.

The V gene is TRBV7-9, the J gene TRBJ2-1; D might be TRBD1 or TRBD2, each matching 5 bases. The CDR3 loop spans 16 amino acids. The ends were cut back, 4 bases at V and 5 bases at J, with 18 bases in the middle. In germline, CDR1 is SEHNR, CDR2 FQNEAQ (reference sequence). This CDR3 is CASSYLGTLGDNEQFF. Written as DNA, the CDR3 is TGTGCCAGCAGCTACCTCGGGACCCTAGGAGACAATGAGCAGTTCTTC.